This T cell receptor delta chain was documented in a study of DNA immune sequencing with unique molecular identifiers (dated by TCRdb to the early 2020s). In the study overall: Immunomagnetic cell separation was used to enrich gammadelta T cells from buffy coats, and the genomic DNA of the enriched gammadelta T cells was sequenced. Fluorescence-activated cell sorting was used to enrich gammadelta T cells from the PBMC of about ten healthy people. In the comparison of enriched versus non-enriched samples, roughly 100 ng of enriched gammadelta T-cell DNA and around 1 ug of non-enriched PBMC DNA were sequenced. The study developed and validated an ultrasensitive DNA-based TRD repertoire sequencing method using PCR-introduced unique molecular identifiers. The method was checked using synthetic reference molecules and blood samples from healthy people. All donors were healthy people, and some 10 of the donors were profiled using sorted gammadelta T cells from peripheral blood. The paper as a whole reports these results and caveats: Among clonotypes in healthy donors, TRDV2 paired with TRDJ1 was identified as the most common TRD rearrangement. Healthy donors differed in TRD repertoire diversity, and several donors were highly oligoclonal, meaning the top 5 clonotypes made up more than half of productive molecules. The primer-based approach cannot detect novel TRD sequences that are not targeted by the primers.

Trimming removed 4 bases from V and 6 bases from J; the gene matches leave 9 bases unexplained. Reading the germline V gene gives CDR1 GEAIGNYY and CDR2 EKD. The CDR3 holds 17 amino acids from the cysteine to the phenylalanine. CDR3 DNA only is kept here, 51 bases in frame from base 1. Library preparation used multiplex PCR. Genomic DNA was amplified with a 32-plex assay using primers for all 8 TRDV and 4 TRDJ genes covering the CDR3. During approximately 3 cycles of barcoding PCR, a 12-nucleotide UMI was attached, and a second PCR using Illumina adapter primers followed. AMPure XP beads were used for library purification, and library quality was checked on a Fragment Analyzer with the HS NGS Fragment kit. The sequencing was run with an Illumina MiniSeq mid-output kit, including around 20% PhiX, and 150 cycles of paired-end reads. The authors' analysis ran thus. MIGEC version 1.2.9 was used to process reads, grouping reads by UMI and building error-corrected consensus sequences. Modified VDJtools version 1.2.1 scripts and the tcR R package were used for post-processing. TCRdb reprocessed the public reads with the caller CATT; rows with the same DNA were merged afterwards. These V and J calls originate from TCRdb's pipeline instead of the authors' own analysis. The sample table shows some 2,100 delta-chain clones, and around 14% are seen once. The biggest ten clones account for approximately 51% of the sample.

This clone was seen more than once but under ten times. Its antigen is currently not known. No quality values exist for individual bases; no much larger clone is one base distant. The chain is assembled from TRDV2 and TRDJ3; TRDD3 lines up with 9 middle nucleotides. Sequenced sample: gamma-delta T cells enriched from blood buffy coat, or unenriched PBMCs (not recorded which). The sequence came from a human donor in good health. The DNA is TGTGCCTGTGATGGGGCTGGGGGATCCCCGGACACCCGACAGATGTTTTTC. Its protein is CACDGAGGSPDTRQMFF.